This TCR beta chain was identified in a study of shared clonotypes between healthy human individuals. Broader study findings: All-four-donor shared clonotypes had higher generation probabilities than non-shared clonotypes did. A generally larger estimated richness was seen in naive subsets than in memory subsets.

Concerning this clone itself: Its matching antigen is unknown.

Sequenced by immunoSEQ multiplex PCR; TCRdb stores in-frame clones only, minus some. The repertoire consists of about 640,000 clones, with more than 70% occurring once and the leading ten covering approximately 1.8%. The CDR3 sequence is 14 residues long. From germline, CDR1 is SGHTA and CDR2 FQGNSA. With 5 bases clipped from V and 8 bases from J, the junction kept 8 bases outside the gene matches. V gene TRBV7-2 combines with J gene TRBJ2-1; 8 positions agree with TRBD2. This receptor was obtained from a woman between 25 and 40 years old in good health. What was sequenced was memory CD4+ T cells sorted from blood. Subset reported: CD45RA-negative fraction. In DNA, the CDR3 is TGTGCCAGCAGCCACGGGCGGGAGGTCCATGAGCAGTTCTTC. Translating it yields CASSHGREVHEQFF. The complete variable domain, with remaining parts taken from reference TRBV7-2 and TRBJ2-1, reads GAGVSQSPSNKVTEKGKDVELRCDPISGHTALYWYRQSLGQGLEFLIYFQGNSAPDKSGLPSDRFSAERTGGSVSTLTIQRTQQEDSAVYLCASSHGREVHEQFFGPGTRLTVL.